This T cell receptor (beta chain) was captured in a study of blood T cell repertoires in COVID-19. Only in-frame clones appear in the TCRdb table, and some are missing; sequencing was by immunoSEQ multiplex PCR. The sample lists more than 120,000 clones, about 83% occurring once. Germline V gives CDR1 MNHEY, CDR2 SMNVEV (reference sequence). This CDR3 is built from 16 residues. Losses at the gene ends were 5 bases for V and 2 bases for J; bases not matched to a gene: 10. The gene calls are TRBV27 and TRBJ2-3; TRBD1 matches 7 bases. This clonotype was obtained from a woman in her forties or fifties with active or convalescent COVID-19. Material for sequencing was peripheral blood. CDR3 nucleotide sequence: TGTGCCAGCAGTGGTCTGACAGGGATCCCCACAGATACGCAGTATTTT. This codes for CASSGLTGIPTDTQYF.